These 24 T cell receptor beta chains were sequenced from one sample in a study of OX40 agonist ivuxolimab in advanced cancers. Repertoires were generated with immunoSEQ multiplex PCR, while TCRdb's copy carries only in-frame clones and drops some. The sample carries tens of thousands of clones, roughly 82% recorded once. Sequencing used CD4+ or CD8+ T cells sorted from blood, obtained in a trial of the OX40 agonist ivuxolimab. These TCRs come from an adult with an advanced solid tumor such as melanoma, head and neck, liver or kidney cancer.

This chain uses TRBV19 with TRBJ2-2; 7 bases align to TRBD2. Germline CDR1 LNHDA, CDR2 SQIVND (reference sequence). The CDR3 is made up of 14 amino acids. The J segment lost 7 bases and the V segment lost 6 bases, leaving 8 bases of the junction unmatched. The CDR3 here is CASRRLAGGGELFF. In DNA form, the CDR3 reads TGTGCCAGTAGACGACTAGCCGGGGGCGGGGAGCTGTTTTTT. The full variable domain, its missing parts supplied by reference TRBV19 and TRBJ2-2, is DGGITQSPKYLFRKEGQNVTLSCEQNLNHDAMYWYRQDPGQGLRLIYYSQIVNDFQKGDIAEGYSVSREKKESFPLTVTSAQKNPTAFYLCASRRLAGGGELFFGEGSRLTVL.

V and J are TRBV18 and TRBJ1-6; D perhaps matches TRBD1 (6 bases). V lost 7 bases and J lost 8, with 9 bases in between. Germline loops: CDR1 KGHSH, CDR2 LQKENI. The CDR3 has 12 amino acids. The chain's CDR3 is CASFTGYSPLHF. The CDR3 bases are TGTGCCAGCTTTACAGGGTATTCACCCCTCCACTTT.

This clone was counted a single time. CDR3 residues: CAIMAAGRNTGELFF. CDR3 nucleotides: TGTGCCATCATGGCGGCAGGAAGGAACACCGGGGAGCTGTTTTTT. The genes are TRBV10-3 and TRBJ2-2; D gene unclear. The CDR3 has 15 amino acids. Trimming took 7 bases from V and 1 from J, leaving 13 bases between them. The germline V gene encodes CDR1 ENHRY and CDR2 SYGVKD.

The rearrangement uses TRBV4-1 and TRBJ1-5; 8 nucleotides align to TRBD1. CDR1 and CDR2 (germline): MGHRA, YSYEKL. There are 18 residues in the CDR3. The trim removed 3 bases at V and 1 base at J, leaving 11 bases unmatched. Here the CDR3 reads CASSQAGGGKRSNQPQHF. The CDR3 bases are TGCGCCAGCAGCCAGGCAGGGGGCGGAAAACGAAGCAATCAGCCCCAGCATTTT.

This clone was observed a single time. The V gene is TRBV14, the J gene TRBJ1-3; 9 bases match TRBD1. V lost 5 bases to trimming and J lost 2 bases; unmatched junction nucleotides: 7. The CDR3 is 16 residues long. Germline CDR1 reads SGHDN; CDR2 reads FVKESK. For the CDR3, the DNA is TGTGCCAGCAGCAGTACAGGGGGCCAGGCTGGAAACACCATATATTTT. Encoded protein: CASSSTGGQAGNTIYF. Full variable domain (remainder filled in from reference TRBV14 and TRBJ1-3): EAGVTQFPSHSVIEKGQTVTLRCDPISGHDNLYWYRRVMGKEIKFLLHFVKESKQDESGMPNNRFLAERTGGTYSTLKVQPAELEDSGVYFCASSSTGGQAGNTIYFGEGSWLTVV.

As DNA, the CDR3 is TGTGCCAGTAGTTTCTCTACAGGGGCGGGATTGGATACGCAGTATTTT. Its translation is CASSFSTGAGLDTQYF. The chain recombines TRBV19 with TRBJ2-3, with D perhaps matching TRBD1 (7 bases). Between the trimmed V and J ends, which lost 5 bases and 6 bases, there was a span of 21 bases. The CDR3 extends over 16 amino acids. Germline CDR1 is LNHDA and CDR2 is SQIVND (reference sequence).

V gene TRBV28 combines with J gene TRBJ1-5; a weak D match, TRBD1 (5 bases). CDR3 size: 14 residues. Trimming removed 2 bases at V and 7 bases at J, with 12 bases between. The germline V gene encodes CDR1 MDHEN and CDR2 SYDVKM. This chain's CDR3 is CASSLTAGRQPQHF. The DNA of the CDR3 is TGTGCCAGCAGTTTAACGGCAGGGCGACAGCCCCAGCATTTT. Full variable domain (missing parts from reference TRBV28 and TRBJ1-5): DVKVTQSSRYLVKRTGEKVFLECVQDMDHENMFWYRQDPGLGLRLIYFSYDVKMKEKGDIPEGYSVSREKKERFSLILESASTNQTSMYLCASSLTAGRQPQHFGDGTRLSIL.

The chain recombines TRBV6-1 with TRBJ2-3; 8 bases agree with TRBD1. This CDR3 spans 18 amino acids. From germline, CDR1 is MNHNS and CDR2 SASEGT. V lost 4 bases, J lost 5 bases, and 17 bases stayed unmatched. CDR3 amino acids: CASSAVRQGASMVDTQYF. In DNA form, the CDR3 reads TGTGCCAGCAGTGCAGTTAGGCAGGGGGCGTCCATGGTAGATACGCAGTATTTT.

The chain joins TRBV6-4 to TRBJ2-7, with 10 bases lining up with TRBD2. The CDR3 has 14 residues. Germline values: CDR1 MRHNA, CDR2 SNTAGT. V lost 6 bases, J lost 6 bases, and 8 bases stayed unmatched. As DNA, the CDR3 is TGTGCCAGCAGGTTTAGCGGGGGGCGCAGCGAGCAGTACTTC. It encodes CASRFSGGRSEQYF.

This chain links TRBV28 with TRBJ2-3; tentatively, D is TRBD2 (6 bases). Trimming stripped 7 bases from V and 3 bases from J, with 29 bases between. This CDR3 comprises 19 residues. The germline V gene encodes CDR1 MDHEN and CDR2 SYDVKM. The CDR3 sequence is CASTPVAGQPHEWTDTQYF. The CDR3 nucleotides are TGTGCCAGCACTCCGGTGGCGGGGCAGCCCCACGAATGGACAGATACGCAGTATTTT.

The rearrangement links TRBV4-2 to TRBJ1-4; 7 positions agree with TRBD1. The germline gives CDR1 LGHNA, CDR2 YNFKEQ. The CDR3 runs 15 residues. V lost 1 base to trimming and J lost 1 base; unmatched junction nucleotides: 0. The CDR3 DNA reads TGTGCCAGCAGCCAAGCAGGGGGAACTAATGAAAAACTGTTTTTT. Amino acids: CASSQAGGTNEKLFF.

A few counts support this clone. The chain uses TRBV5-1 and TRBJ2-7; 9 bases line up with TRBD1. The CDR3 loop spans 15 amino acids. The V gene's germline CDR1 is SGHRS and CDR2 YFSETQ. The V and J ends lost 3 bases and 7 bases, in that order; junction bases with no gene match: 11. The CDR3 sequence: CASSSSGQGVREQYF. In DNA, the CDR3 is TGCGCCAGCAGCTCCTCGGGACAGGGAGTTAGGGAGCAGTACTTC.

This clone has just a few counts. The chain joins TRBV30 to TRBJ2-5; no definite D call. CDR3 size: 11 residues. Germline values: CDR1 GTSNPN, CDR2 SVGIG (reference sequence). V was trimmed by 2 bases and J by 4 bases, leaving 5 bases between them. The CDR3 loop is CAWSSAETQYF. The DNA for the CDR3 is TGTGCCTGGAGTTCGGCAGAGACCCAGTACTTC.

CDR3 bases: TGTGCCAGCAGCTTTGACATCTCTGGAAACACCATATATTTT. Translated, it gives CASSFDISGNTIYF. The chain recombines TRBV5-5 with TRBJ1-3, with unresolved D. V was cut by 2 bases and J by 0 bases, with 6 bases left in between. The CDR3 length is 14 residues. Germline values: CDR1 SGHKS, CDR2 YYEKEE (reference sequence).

The V gene is TRBV7-3, the J gene TRBJ2-3; D unresolved. The germline V gene encodes CDR1 SGHTA and CDR2 FQGTGA. Deletions cut 3 bases from V and 3 bases from J, with 13 bases between. The CDR3 is 15 amino acids. CDR3 region: CASSFDGRLTDTQYF. The CDR3 bases are TGTGCCAGCAGCTTTGATGGCAGATTAACAGATACGCAGTATTTT.

The chain combines TRBV6-6 with TRBJ2-5, with 7 bases lining up with TRBD1. Germline CDR1 is MNHNY and CDR2 is SVGAGI (reference sequence). V lost 5 bases, J lost 3 bases, and 3 bases stayed unmatched. The CDR3 contains 13 residues. The CDR3 DNA follows: TGTGCCAGCAGTCCCACAGGGGAAGAGACCCAGTACTTC. Translation gives CASSPTGEETQYF.

The J gene is TRBJ1-3, the V gene TRBV18; 7 bases line up with TRBD1. The CDR3 length is 17 residues. Trimming took 5 bases from V and 0 from J; bases not matched to a gene: 10. The germline gives CDR1 KGHSH, CDR2 LQKENI. CDR3 DNA: TGTGCCAGCTCATTTACCGGGACAGAGTCCTCTGGAAACACCATATATTTT. As protein: CASSFTGTESSGNTIYF. Full variable domain (outside the CDR3, taken from reference TRBV18 and TRBJ1-3): NAGVMQNPRHLVRRRGQEARLRCSPMKGHSHVYWYRQLPEEGLKFMVYLQKENIIDESGMPKERFSAEFPKEGPSILRIQQVVRGDSAAYFCASSFTGTESSGNTIYFGEGSWLTVV.

This rearrangement joins TRBV19 to TRBJ1-2; D may be TRBD1 (6 bases). The CDR3 loop spans 12 amino acids. From germline, CDR1 is LNHDA and CDR2 SQIVND (reference sequence). V lost 7 bases and J lost 8, with 14 bases in between. Here the CDR3 DNA reads TGTGCCAGTAATACAGGGTCTTGGGGCTACACCTTC. Encoded protein: CASNTGSWGYTF.

This chain links TRBV19 with TRBJ2-1; tentative D call: TRBD1 (6 bases). Germline values: CDR1 LNHDA, CDR2 SQIVND (reference sequence). V was clipped by 6 bases and J by 6 bases, with 15 bases between them. The CDR3 spans 14 residues. The CDR3 loop reads CASSGQGLFNEQFF. CDR3 nucleotides: TGTGCCAGTAGCGGGCAGGGGTTGTTCAATGAGCAGTTCTTC.

V gene TRBV29-1 combines with J gene TRBJ2-7, with 8 bases matching TRBD1. Trimming cost V 4 bases and J 4 bases; bases outside gene matches: 6. The CDR3 has 13 residues. Germline CDR1 and CDR2: SQVTM and ANQGSEA. The DNA of the CDR3 is TGCAGCGTTGGGACAGGGTCGAATTACGAGCAGTACTTC. Residues: CSVGTGSNYEQYF.

The chain uses TRBV18 and TRBJ1-4; 7 nucleotides line up with TRBD1. Germline V gene data show CDR1 as KGHSH and CDR2 as LQKENI. V gave up 4 bases and J gave up 7 bases; unmatched junction bases: 18. The CDR3 extends over 18 amino acids. The CDR3 reads CASSQVQAQQGRGEKLFF. The DNA of the CDR3 is TGTGCCAGCTCACAGGTCCAAGCACAACAGGGGCGGGGTGAAAAACTGTTTTTT.

The V call is TRBV10-3, the J call TRBJ1-1, with D possibly TRBD1 on 6 matching bases. Looked up from germline, CDR1 is ENHRY and CDR2 is SYGVKD. The V and J ends lost 10 bases and 4 bases respectively, with 16 bases between them. The CDR3 covers 13 residues. The CDR3 spells CASTAGDSTEAFF. Written as DNA, the CDR3 is TGTGCCAGCACGGCAGGGGACTCCACTGAAGCTTTCTTT.

This chain joins TRBV18 and TRBJ2-2, with D uncertain. Germline V lookup: CDR1 KGHSH, CDR2 LQKENI. Trimming left V 2 bases short and J 1 base short, with 8 bases between. The CDR3 is 15 residues long. CDR3 sequence reads: CASSPFRLNTGELFF. DNA for the CDR3: TGTGCCAGCTCACCATTCCGGCTGAACACCGGGGAGCTGTTTTTT.

The chain links TRBV10-1 to TRBJ1-1; D may be TRBD1 (5 bases). This CDR3 is 13 amino acids long. The V gene's germline CDR1 is WNHNN and CDR2 SYGVQD (reference sequence). V was shortened by 2 bases and J by 6 bases, with 10 bases between the two germline ends. For the CDR3, the DNA is TGCGCCAGCAGTGAGGCCAGGGCCGCTGAAGCTTTCTTT. Protein sequence: CASSEARAAEAFF.